This TCR beta chain is from a study of shared clonotypes between healthy human individuals. Around 30,000 T cell genomes (roughly 0.2 ug DNA) went into each sorted-subset replicate. The method was immunoSEQ multiplex PCR; TCRdb's version includes in-frame clones alone and lacks a portion of them. Found here are 1,400,000 or so clones, approximately 98.5% of them singletons; the top ten hold approximately 0.4%. Study-level findings and limits: Naive subsets typically showed greater estimated richness than memory subsets. Even with large depth, rarefaction showed that sorted-subset sequencing was incomplete. Shared across four donors were around 5% of the naive CD4 clonotypes.

The CDR3 is 23 amino acids. Germline V CDR1 and CDR2: SGDLS, YYNGEE. The V segment lost 3 bases and the J segment 5 bases; nucleotides outside the gene matches: 30. On this clone itself: Its cognate antigen is unknown.

J is TRBJ2-1 and V is TRBV9, with TRBD1 identical over 9 bases. The sample was naive CD4+ T cells sorted from blood. Indicated subset: CD45RA+ positively selected. This TCR was recovered from a man aged 25-45 years in good health. The CDR3, as DNA: TGTGCCAGCAGCGGGGTTTCCCCGAACGCGGGAAAACGACCGGGACAGGGAAACAATGAGCAGTTCTTC. This codes for CASSGVSPNAGKRPGQGNNEQFF. Full variable domain (rest looked up from reference TRBV9 and TRBJ2-1): DSGVTQTPKHLITATGQRVTLRCSPRSGDLSVYWYQQSLDQGLQFLIQYYNGEERAKGNILERFSAQQFPDLHSELNLSSLELGDSALYFCASSGVSPNAGKRPGQGNNEQFFGPGTRLTVL.